This record concerns one T cell receptor beta chain sequence. The sample belongs to a study of T cell changes during pregnancy in multiple sclerosis. There are 16 residues in the CDR3. Germline CDR1 MGHDK, CDR2 SYGVNS. V was cut by 1 base and J by 3 bases, with 14 bases left in between. Some clones are missing from TCRdb's copy, which holds only in-frame ones; the method was immunoSEQ multiplex PCR. The table lists approximately 100,000 clones, approximately 94% of them singletons. The sequence came from a female donor with multiple sclerosis, enrolled in a pregnancy study. This sample comprised peripheral blood, obtained in the second trimester of pregnancy. V gene TRBV25-1 combines with J gene TRBJ2-3; the D gene is possibly TRBD1 (6 bases). The CDR3 loop is CASSELRGQGTDTQYF. The DNA of the CDR3 is TGTGCCAGCAGTGAATTACGAGGGCAGGGGACAGATACGCAGTATTTT.